This T cell receptor (beta chain) was sequenced during a study of blood T cell repertoires in COVID-19. Across the study: Sites across the United States, Italy and Spain contributed samples from acute and convalescent COVID-19.

Using immunoSEQ multiplex PCR, the repertoire was profiled, and TCRdb retains in-frame clones only, with some absent. The sample carries 200,000 to 300,000 clones, around 86% recorded once. This CDR3 spans 18 amino acids. Trimming pared 0 bases from V and 0 bases from J, leaving 13 bases between. CDR1 and CDR2 from the germline V gene are SGHRS and YFSETQ. This clonotype originated in a woman aged 40 to 50 who had recovered from COVID-19. The rearrangement uses TRBV5-1 and TRBJ2-6, with a tentative D call TRBD2 (5 bases). The sample consisted of peripheral blood. CDR3 DNA sequence: TGCGCCAGCAGCTTGGTGGGAGACTTCAGCTCTGGGGCCAACGTCCTGACTTTC. The encoded protein is CASSLVGDFSSGANVLTF. The full variable domain, with the rest looked up from reference TRBV5-1 and TRBJ2-6, is KAGVTQTPRYLIKTRGQQVTLSCSPISGHRSVSWYQQTPGQGLQFLFEYFSETQRNKGNFPGRFSGRQFSNSRSEMNVSTLELGDSALYLCASSLVGDFSSGANVLTFGAGSRLTVL.